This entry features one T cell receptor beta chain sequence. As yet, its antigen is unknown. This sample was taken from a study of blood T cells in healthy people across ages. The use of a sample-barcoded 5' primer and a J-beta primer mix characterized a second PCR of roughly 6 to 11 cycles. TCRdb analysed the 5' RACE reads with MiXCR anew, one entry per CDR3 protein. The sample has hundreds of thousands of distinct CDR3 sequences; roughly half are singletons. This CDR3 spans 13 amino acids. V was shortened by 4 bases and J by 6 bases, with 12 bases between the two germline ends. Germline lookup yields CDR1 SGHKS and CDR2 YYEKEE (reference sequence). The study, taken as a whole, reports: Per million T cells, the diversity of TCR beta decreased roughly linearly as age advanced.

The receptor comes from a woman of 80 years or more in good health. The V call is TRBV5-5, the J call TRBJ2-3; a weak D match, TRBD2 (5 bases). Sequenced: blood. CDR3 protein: CASSAEDRDTQYF. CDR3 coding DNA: TGTGCCAGCAGCGCGGAGGACCGGGATACGCAGTATTTT.